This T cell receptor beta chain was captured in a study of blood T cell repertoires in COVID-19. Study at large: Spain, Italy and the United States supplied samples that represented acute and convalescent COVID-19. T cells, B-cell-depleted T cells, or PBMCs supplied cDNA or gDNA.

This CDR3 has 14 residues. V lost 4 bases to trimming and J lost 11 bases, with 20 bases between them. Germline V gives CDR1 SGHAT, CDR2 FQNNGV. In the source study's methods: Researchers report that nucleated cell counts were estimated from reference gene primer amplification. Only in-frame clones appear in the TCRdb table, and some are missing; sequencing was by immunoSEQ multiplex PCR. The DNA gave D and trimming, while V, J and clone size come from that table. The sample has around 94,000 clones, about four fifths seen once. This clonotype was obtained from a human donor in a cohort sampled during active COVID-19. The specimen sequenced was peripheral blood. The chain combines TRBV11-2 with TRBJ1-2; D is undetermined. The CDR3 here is CASSYNPSDRSYTF. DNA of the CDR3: TGTGCCAGCAGCTACAACCCGAGCGACCGGTCTTACACCTTC.